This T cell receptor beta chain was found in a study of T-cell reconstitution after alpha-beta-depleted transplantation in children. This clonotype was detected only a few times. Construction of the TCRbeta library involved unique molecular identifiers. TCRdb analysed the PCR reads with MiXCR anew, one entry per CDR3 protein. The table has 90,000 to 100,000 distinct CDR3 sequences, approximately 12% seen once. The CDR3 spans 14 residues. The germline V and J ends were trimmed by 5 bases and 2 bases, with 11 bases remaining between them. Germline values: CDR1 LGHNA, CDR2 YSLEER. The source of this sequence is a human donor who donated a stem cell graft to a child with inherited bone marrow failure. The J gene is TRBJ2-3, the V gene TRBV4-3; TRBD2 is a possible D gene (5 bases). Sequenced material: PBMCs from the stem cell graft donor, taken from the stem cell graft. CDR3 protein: CASSGRGYTDTQYF. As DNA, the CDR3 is TGCGCCAGCAGCGGTCGGGGATACACAGATACGCAGTATTTT.